The 8 T cell receptor beta chains below come from one sample, sequenced in a study of identical twins. Via MiXCR, TCRdb re-called the 5' RACE reads, giving one row per CDR3 protein. Altogether about 300,000 distinct CDR3 sequences are present, about 12% being singletons, with the ten largest covering around 7.8%. These data are also associated with another study on yellow fever vaccine responses in identical twins.

Sequenced sample: CD8+ T cells sorted from blood. The receptors originated from a woman in her late teens or twenties in good health.

At least ten counts were recorded for this clonotype. The rearrangement links TRBV3-1 to TRBJ2-3; 8 nucleotides agree with TRBD2. Germline trimming cut 4 bases from V and 0 bases from J; bases unmatched to any gene: 3. The germline V gene has CDR1 LGHDT and CDR2 YNNKEL (reference sequence). CDR3 length equals 15 residues. DNA for the CDR3: TGTGCCAGCAGCCCGGGACTAGTTAGCACAGATACGCAGTATTTT. Its protein is CASSPGLVSTDTQYF.

About this clonotype itself: One end of the junction is discordant with germline, which a read error may explain. V is TRBV2 and J is TRBJ2-1; TRBD2 matches 15 bases. This CDR3 is 19 amino acids long. Germline loops: CDR1 SNHLY, CDR2 FYNNEI. In DNA form, the CDR3 reads TGTACCAGCAGTTACGGACTAGCGGGGGGGCTGATATCCTACAATGAGCAGTTCTTC. This gives the protein CTSSYGLAGGLISYNEQFF.

This clonotype was counted between two and nine times. The junction departs from germline at one end; a sequencing error may be responsible. CDR3 sequence reads: CASSLFPKASRDTQYF. The CDR3 nucleotides read TGTGCCAGCAGCTTATTCCCTAAAGCCAGCAGAGATACGCAGTATTTT. The chain carries TRBV7-8 and TRBJ2-3, with unresolved D. The CDR3 is 16 residues long. Germline CDR1 reads SGHVS; CDR2 reads FQNEAQ.

This clonotype was seen only a few times. V gene TRBV27 combines with J gene TRBJ1-3; a possible D gene is TRBD1 (5 bases). CDR1 is MNHEY and CDR2 is SMNVEV in the germline V gene (reference sequence). The CDR3 length is 16 residues. V was trimmed by 6 bases and J by 0 bases, leaving 15 bases between them. CDR3 nucleotides: TGTGCCAGCAGCCAAGGGTCAGGGCCCTCTGGAAACACCATATATTTT. It is translated as CASSQGSGPSGNTIYF.

The V call is TRBV28, the J call TRBJ2-1; 7 nucleotides agree with TRBD1. The CDR3 consists of 17 residues. Germline V gene data show CDR1 as MDHEN and CDR2 as SYDVKM. After removal of 2 bases from V and 6 bases from J, the junction contained 13 bases not matched to a gene. The CDR3 DNA is TGTGCCAGCAGTTTACGAAGGGGAGACAGGGTTCGCAATGAGCAGTTCTTC. Translation: CASSLRRGDRVRNEQFF.

This clonotype was counted a few times. CDR3 residues: CASGHYRDSGPGLAGSYNEQFF. CDR3 bases: TGTGCCAGCGGTCACTACCGGGACAGCGGACCGGGACTAGCGGGCTCCTACAATGAGCAGTTCTTC. The rearrangement uses TRBV6-2 or TRBV6-3 and TRBJ2-1, with 12 nucleotides matching TRBD2. The germline V gene has CDR1 MNHEY and CDR2 SVGEGT. V trimming: 8 bases; J trimming: 0 bases; junction bases outside the gene matches: 23. The CDR3 is made up of 22 amino acids.

This clonotype has ten or more counts. The J gene is TRBJ2-1, the V gene TRBV5-1, with D hard to call. This CDR3 comprises 12 residues. The germline gives CDR1 SGHRS, CDR2 YFSETQ. V was clipped by 3 bases and J by 10 bases, with 11 bases between them. CDR3 region: CASSSPSWEQFF. The DNA for the CDR3 is TGCGCCAGCAGCTCACCCAGTTGGGAGCAGTTCTTC.

The J gene is TRBJ2-7, the V gene TRBV2, with D uncertain. Trimming stripped 5 bases from V and 4 bases from J, with 12 bases between. The CDR3 is 13 residues long. CDR1 and CDR2 from the germline V gene are SNHLY and FYNNEI. The CDR3 sequence: CASSPGRNYEQYV. CDR3 DNA sequence: TGTGCCAGCAGTCCAGGCAGAAATTACGAGCAGTACGTC.